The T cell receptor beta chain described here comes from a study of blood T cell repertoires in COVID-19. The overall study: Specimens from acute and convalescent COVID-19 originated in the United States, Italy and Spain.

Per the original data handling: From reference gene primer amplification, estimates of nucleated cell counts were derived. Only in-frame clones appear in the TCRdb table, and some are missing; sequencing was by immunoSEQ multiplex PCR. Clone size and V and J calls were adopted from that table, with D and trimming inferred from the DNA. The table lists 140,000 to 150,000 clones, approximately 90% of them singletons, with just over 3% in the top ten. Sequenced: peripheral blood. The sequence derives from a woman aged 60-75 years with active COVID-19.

CDR3 nucleotides: TGCGCCAGCAGCTATTCCGGGAGCCCCTCCTACGAGCAGTACTTC. This codes for CASSYSGSPSYEQYF. This chain connects TRBV5-1 to TRBJ2-7; possible D gene TRBD2, 6 bases. The V end lost 3 bases, the J end lost 0 bases, and 13 bases lay between the germline ends. From germline, CDR1 is SGHRS and CDR2 YFSETQ. The CDR3 has 15 residues.